This T cell receptor (beta chain) was sequenced for a study of CD8 T cells in Susac syndrome. Study-wide findings and caveats: TCR sequencing and HLA analysis covered a relatively small number of individuals.

Controls comprised healthy donors matched for age and sex. Losses at the gene ends were 3 bases for V and 2 bases for J; bases not matched to a gene: 4. There are 15 residues in the CDR3. The germline gives CDR1 LNHNV, CDR2 YYDKDF (reference sequence). Reverse transcription of roughly 0.5 to 1 ug RNA used random hexamers. Using its own MiXCR run on the immunoSEQ multiplex PCR reads, TCRdb lists one record per CDR3 protein. The top ten hold 0.07% to 0.1% of the sample, which has around 140,000 distinct CDR3 sequences, roughly 94% seen once. This clonotype was observed a single time. What it recognizes is unknown.

This TCR was recovered from a human donor in good health. Sequencing was performed on CD4+ T cells from PBMCs. The chain has TRBV15 and TRBJ1-1; 9 nucleotides agree with TRBD1. The CDR3 DNA sequence: TGTGCCACCAGCAGGCGGACAGGGGCCAACACTGAAGCTTTCTTT. Encoded protein: CATSRRTGANTEAFF.